A single sample is the source of the 14 T cell receptor beta chains below, sequenced in a study of blood T cell repertoires in COVID-19. Measured with immunoSEQ multiplex PCR; TCRdb has only the in-frame clones, and not every one. In the table there are approximately 60,000 clones, about 70% of which are singletons. Specimen: peripheral blood. The receptors stem from a woman aged 80 or over with acute or convalescent COVID-19.

The rearrangement joins TRBV6-5 to TRBJ2-7; D perhaps matches TRBD2 (5 bases). V lost 5 bases and J lost 5, with 19 bases in between. This CDR3 is built from 15 residues. Germline CDR1 reads MNHEY; CDR2 reads SVGAGI. The CDR3 DNA is TGTGCCAGCAGTCCCGCGGGCCCTGTCGGGGACGAGCAGTACTTC. Protein product: CASSPAGPVGDEQYF.

This clone was seen more than once but under ten times. Its ends do not fully match the called genes, so a read error is possible. The genes are TRBV6-1 and TRBJ1-5; D ambiguous. Germline CDR1 MNHNS, CDR2 SASEGT. The CDR3 totals 13 residues. The CDR3 bases are TGTGCCAGCAGAGAAGACGAGGATCAGCCCCAGCATTTT. Residues: CASREDEDQPQHF.

The chain is built from TRBV18 and TRBJ2-1, with D possibly matching TRBD2 (6 bases). V dropped 0 bases and J dropped 2 bases, with 14 bases sitting between them. The CDR3 length is 17 residues. CDR1 is KGHSH and CDR2 is LQKENI in the germline V gene. CDR3 sequence (DNA): TGTGCCAGCTCACCACCGATAGCGGAGGCCCCCTACAATGAGCAGTTCTTC. Its protein is CASSPPIAEAPYNEQFF.

This rearrangement joins TRBV9 to TRBJ2-2; D possibly corresponds to TRBD2 (6 bases). The CDR3 covers 14 residues. From germline, CDR1 is SGDLS and CDR2 YYNGEE. The ends were cut back, 0 bases at V and 7 bases at J, with 10 bases in the middle. The CDR3 DNA reads as TGTGCCAGCAGCGTAGGCGGGGTGCGCGGGGAGCTGTTTTTT. It is translated as CASSVGGVRGELFF.

The chain joins TRBV11-2 to TRBJ1-5, with no clear D. The CDR3 is made up of 14 amino acids. V lost 5 bases and J lost 4, with 12 bases in between. Germline loops: CDR1 SGHAT, CDR2 FQNNGV. The CDR3 DNA is TGTGCCAGCAGCGCCAACGCTAATAATCAGCCCCAGCATTTT. Its translation is CASSANANNQPQHF.

In this sample, this clone turned up once. The sample contains more than one DNA sequence encoding this CDR3. J is TRBJ2-1 and V is TRBV15; TRBD2 matches 12 bases. CDR1 is LNHNV, CDR2 YYDKDF, per germline (reference sequence). The CDR3 has 15 amino acids. The V segment lost 5 bases and the J segment 4 bases; nucleotides outside the gene matches: 3. The CDR3 loop reads CATSGGTSGYNEQFF. The CDR3 DNA is TGTGCCACCAGCGGCGGGACTAGCGGGTACAATGAGCAGTTCTTC.

J is TRBJ2-7 and V is TRBV19; 9 nucleotides agree with TRBD2. This CDR3 has 15 residues. Per the germline V gene, CDR1 is LNHDA and CDR2 is SQIVND (reference sequence). J lost 2 bases, V lost 1 base, and 3 bases had no gene match. This chain's CDR3 is CASSIGLAGTYEQYF. The CDR3 DNA follows: TGTGCCAGTAGTATAGGCCTAGCGGGGACCTACGAGCAGTACTTC.

The rearrangement links TRBV7-2 to TRBJ2-3; a possible D gene is TRBD1 (5 bases). Per germline, CDR1 SGHTA and CDR2 FQGNSA. The CDR3 is 15 amino acids. Trimming cost V 5 bases and J 3 bases, with 15 bases left between them. The CDR3 sequence: CASSPQGFDTDTQYF. For the CDR3, the DNA is TGTGCCAGCAGCCCTCAGGGCTTCGATACAGATACGCAGTATTTT.

The chain employs TRBV7-2 and TRBJ2-5; 11 bases agree with TRBD2. CDR3 length: 17 amino acids. V shed 4 bases, J shed 3 bases, and the junction held 10 bases outside the gene matches. Germline V gene lookup returns CDR1 SGHTA and CDR2 FQGNSA. The CDR3 sequence is CASSSLWGTSGKETQYF. CDR3 in DNA: TGTGCCAGCAGCTCCCTTTGGGGGACTAGCGGAAAAGAGACCCAGTACTTC.

V is TRBV11-2 and J is TRBJ2-2; 11 bases agree with TRBD2. This CDR3 has 16 residues. V lost 5 bases and J lost 1; bases outside the gene matches: 3. From germline, CDR1 is SGHAT and CDR2 FQNNGV. The CDR3: CASSQLAGENTGELFF. The CDR3, as DNA: TGTGCCAGCAGCCAACTAGCGGGGGAGAACACCGGGGAGCTGTTTTTT.

DNA of the CDR3: TGTGCCAGCAGCCTAACTAGCGGGGGAGAGGAGACCCAGTACTTC. Residues: CASSLTSGGEETQYF. The rearrangement joins TRBV5-4 to TRBJ2-5; 11 bases line up with TRBD2. The CDR3 extends over 15 amino acids. The germline V gene has CDR1 SGHNT and CDR2 YYREEE (reference sequence). J lost 5 bases, V lost 4 bases, and 7 bases had no gene match.

This chain connects TRBV7-8 to TRBJ2-1; TRBD1 matches 8 bases. Germline V CDR1 and CDR2: SGHVS, FQNEAQ. Trimming took 5 bases from V and 2 from J; bases not matched to a gene: 5. The CDR3 sequence is 15 residues long. The CDR3 nucleotides read TGTGCCAGCAGCAGAGAACAGGGGGCCTACAATGAGCAGTTCTTC. Translated, it gives CASSREQGAYNEQFF.

The sample holds a few counts of this clone. V usage is TRBV29-1 and J usage is TRBJ1-1, with TRBD1 matching 7 bases. Germline V gene data show CDR1 as SQVTM and CDR2 as ANQGSEA. The CDR3 has 14 residues. Unmatched junction bases numbered 14, after V lost 6 bases and J lost 7 bases. CDR3 amino acids: CSVSLDRLYGEAFF. In nucleotides, the CDR3 is TGCAGCGTGAGTCTGGACAGGCTATATGGTGAAGCTTTCTTT.

The chain carries TRBV6-5 and TRBJ2-1; unclear D gene. V was trimmed by 2 bases and J by 3 bases, leaving 11 bases between them. CDR3 length: 15 amino acids. Looked up from germline, CDR1 is MNHEY and CDR2 is SVGAGI. CDR3: CASSYRRGNYNEQFF. CDR3 nucleotide sequence: TGTGCCAGCAGTTACAGGCGCGGAAACTACAATGAGCAGTTCTTC.